This T cell receptor beta chain was sequenced for a study of blood T cell repertoires in COVID-19. Some clones are missing from TCRdb's copy, which holds only in-frame ones; the method was immunoSEQ multiplex PCR. The data contain about 220,000 clones, approximately 80% of them singletons. The CDR3 has 11 amino acids. V lost 4 bases to trimming and J lost 5 bases, with 4 bases between them. The germline V gene encodes CDR1 SGHRS and CDR2 YFSETQ. This clone was recorded a few times. The chain uses TRBV5-1 and TRBJ2-1; D not resolved. The TCR sequence derives from a man between 35 and 55 years old who had recovered from COVID-19. The sequenced sample consisted of PBMCs or T cells enriched from blood (not recorded which). For the CDR3, the DNA is TGCGCCAGCAGCGTAAACAATGAGCAGTTCTTC. Its translation is CASSVNNEQFF.